The sequence of this T cell receptor (beta chain) was determined in a study of blood T cells in healthy people across ages. In the case of this clonotype: Its antigen is currently unknown.

The authors ran a second PCR of about 7 to 11 cycles using a sample-barcoded 5' primer and a J-beta primer mix. Via MiXCR, TCRdb re-called the 5' RACE reads, giving one row per CDR3 protein. The sample shows roughly 800,000 distinct CDR3 sequences, 55% to 75% of them seen only once. Study-wide results and limits: A strong correlation was found between TCR beta diversity and the percentage of naive T cells. Fewer expanded clones and more diversity marked long-lived versus aged donors. It was not possible, with unsorted PBMCs, to conclusively compare naive and antigen-experienced cells.

Germline loops: CDR1 GTSNPN, CDR2 SVGIG (reference sequence). The ends were cut back, 8 bases at V and 8 bases at J, with 15 bases in the middle. This CDR3 is built from 11 residues. This receptor was identified in a man aged 25-40 years in good health. This rearrangement joins TRBV30 to TRBJ1-2; D gene unclear. The specimen was blood. This CDR3 reads CARELLGGYTF. DNA for the CDR3: TGTGCCCGGGAGTTGTTGGGCGGCTACACCTTC.